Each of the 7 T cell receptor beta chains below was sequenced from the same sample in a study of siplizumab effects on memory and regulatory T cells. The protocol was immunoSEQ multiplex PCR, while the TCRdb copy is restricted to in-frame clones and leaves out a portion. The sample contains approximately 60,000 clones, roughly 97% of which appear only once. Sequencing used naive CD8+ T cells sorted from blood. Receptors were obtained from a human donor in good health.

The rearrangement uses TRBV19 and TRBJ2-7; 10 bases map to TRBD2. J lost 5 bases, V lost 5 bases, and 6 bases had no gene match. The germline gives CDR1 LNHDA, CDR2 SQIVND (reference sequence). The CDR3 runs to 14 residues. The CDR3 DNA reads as TGTGCCAGTAGTGTTAGCGGGGGGCTCGACGAGCAGTACTTC. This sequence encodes CASSVSGGLDEQYF.

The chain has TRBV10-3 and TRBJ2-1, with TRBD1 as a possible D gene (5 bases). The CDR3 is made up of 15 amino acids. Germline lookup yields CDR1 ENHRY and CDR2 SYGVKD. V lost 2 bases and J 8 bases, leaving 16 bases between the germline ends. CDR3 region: CAISEPREGVYEQFF. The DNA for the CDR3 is TGTGCCATCAGTGAGCCCCGAGAAGGGGTCTATGAGCAGTTCTTC.

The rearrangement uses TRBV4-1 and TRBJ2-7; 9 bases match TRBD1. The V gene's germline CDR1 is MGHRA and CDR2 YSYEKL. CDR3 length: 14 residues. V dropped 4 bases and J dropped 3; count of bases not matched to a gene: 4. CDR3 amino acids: CASSLGTGYYEQYF. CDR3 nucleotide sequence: TGCGCCAGCAGCCTCGGGACAGGGTACTACGAGCAGTACTTC.

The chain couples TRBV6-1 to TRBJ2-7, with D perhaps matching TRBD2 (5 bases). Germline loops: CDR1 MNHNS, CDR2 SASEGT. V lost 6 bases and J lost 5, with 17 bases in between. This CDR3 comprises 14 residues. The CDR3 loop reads CASSEWSGYNEQYF. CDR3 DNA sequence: TGTGCCAGCAGCGAGTGGAGCGGATATAACGAGCAGTACTTC.

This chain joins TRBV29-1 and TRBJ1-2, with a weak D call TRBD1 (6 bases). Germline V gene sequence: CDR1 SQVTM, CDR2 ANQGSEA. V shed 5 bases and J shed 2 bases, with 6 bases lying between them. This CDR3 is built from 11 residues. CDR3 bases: TGCAGCGTTACAGGGAACTATGGCTACACCTTC. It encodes CSVTGNYGYTF. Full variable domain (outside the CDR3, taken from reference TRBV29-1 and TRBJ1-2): SAVISQKPSRDICQRGTSLTIQCQVDSQVTMMFWYRQQPGQSLTLIATANQGSEATYESGFVIDKFPISRPNLTFSTLTVSNMSPEDSSIYLCSVTGNYGYTFGSGTRLTVV.

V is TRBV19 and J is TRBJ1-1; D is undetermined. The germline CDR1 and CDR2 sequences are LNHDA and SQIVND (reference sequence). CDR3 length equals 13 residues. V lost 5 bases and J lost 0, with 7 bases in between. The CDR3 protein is CASSLGMNTEAFF. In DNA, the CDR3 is TGTGCCAGTAGTCTCGGCATGAACACTGAAGCTTTCTTT.

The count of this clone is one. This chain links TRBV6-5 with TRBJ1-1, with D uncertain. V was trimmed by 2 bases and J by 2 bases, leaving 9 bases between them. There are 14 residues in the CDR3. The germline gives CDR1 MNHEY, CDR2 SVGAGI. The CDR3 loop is CASSYDASNTEAFF. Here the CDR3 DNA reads TGTGCCAGCAGTTACGACGCCAGTAACACTGAAGCTTTCTTT.